This T cell receptor (beta chain) emerged from a study of metastatic and nonmetastatic thyroid tumors. Overall study: Comparative analysis of repertoires was undertaken across blood and tumor or nodule tissue obtained from malignant and benign thyroid patients. Points from the study as a whole: In blood and tumor, TCR beta diversity was reportedly significantly higher in malignant thyroid tumors than in benign nodules.

Patients underwent thyroid surgery, and none had received any treatment before it. The sample holds many counts of this clone. Its antigen is unidentified. In the authors' methods: A distant-metastasis classifier for papillary thyroid cancer was built using CDR3 differences across clinicopathological groups. TCRdb reanalyzed the PCR reads via MiXCR. TCRdb, not the authors, supplied the V and J calls. The sample lists around 17,000 clones, around a third occurring once. This CDR3 region has 14 residues. Trimming pared 2 bases from V and 5 bases from J, leaving 7 bases between. Looked up from germline, CDR1 is MGHDK and CDR2 is SYGVNS.

The sequenced sample consisted of tumor tissue. The chain employs TRBV25-1 and TRBJ1-6; TRBD1 is a possible D gene (6 bases). This TCR came from a male donor with papillary thyroid cancer or a benign thyroid nodule (not recorded which). Some clones in this sample may be carry-over from other donors' samples. The DNA of the CDR3 is TGTGCCAGCAGTGAACCAGGGGATAATTCACCCCTCCACTTT. This gives the protein CASSEPGDNSPLHF.